Below are 5 T cell receptor beta chains sequenced from a single sample in a study of metastatic and nonmetastatic thyroid tumors. Using MiXCR, TCRdb re-called clones from the PCR reads. There are roughly 39,000 clones in the sample; 40% to 55% occur only once, and approximately 24% lies in the top ten. There were no patients who had received any treatment before thyroid surgery. Sequenced sample: tumor tissue. The source is a male donor with papillary thyroid cancer or a benign thyroid nodule (not recorded which). Some clones in this sample may be carry-over from other donors' samples.

This clone was observed a few times. This rearrangement joins TRBV2 to TRBJ2-7; TRBD2 matches 12 bases. The CDR3 totals 13 residues. Losses at the gene ends were 8 bases for V and 5 bases for J; bases not matched to a gene: 4. Per germline, CDR1 SNHLY and CDR2 FYNNEI. The CDR3 DNA is TGTGCCAGCGGACTAGCGGGGTTCCACGAGCAGTACTTC. This encodes CASGLAGFHEQYF.

A few counts support this clone. This chain connects TRBV10-3 to TRBJ2-7; D uncertain. The CDR3 loop spans 12 amino acids. The V end was cut by 10 bases, the J end by 6 bases, with 16 bases between. Germline V gene sequence: CDR1 ENHRY, CDR2 SYGVKD. This CDR3 reads CATTTMKGEQYF. CDR3 sequence (DNA): TGTGCCACCACGACAATGAAGGGCGAGCAGTACTTC.

The chain employs TRBV6-1 and TRBJ2-7, with a weak D call TRBD1 (5 bases). Between the trimmed V and J ends, which lost 2 bases and 5 bases, there was a span of 7 bases. The germline V gene encodes CDR1 MNHNS and CDR2 SASEGT. The CDR3 loop spans 12 amino acids. The CDR3 DNA reads TGTGCCAGCAGTGAATCAGGGAACGAGCAGTACTTC. Amino acid sequence: CASSESGNEQYF.

This clone was recorded a few times. The V and J genes are TRBV12-3 or TRBV12-4 and TRBJ2-7; 9 bases align to TRBD2. The CDR3 consists of 14 residues. The V and J ends lost 3 bases and 6 bases, in that order; junction bases with no gene match: 6. CDR3 DNA: TGTGCCAGCAGTTTTTCCAGCGGGAGGATCGAGCAGTACTTC. Translation gives CASSFSSGRIEQYF.

This clone was seen a handful of times. J is TRBJ2-3 and V is TRBV12-3 or TRBV12-4; 11 bases fit TRBD1. The CDR3 has 16 residues. Losses at the gene ends were 5 bases for V and 4 bases for J; bases not matched to a gene: 8. The CDR3 protein is CASSPTSGQGADTQYF. The CDR3 coding sequence is TGTGCCAGCAGTCCCACCTCGGGACAGGGGGCAGATACGCAGTATTTT.